This entry concerns a single TCR beta chain. This clone was seen only once. Its antigen is still unknown. Base qualities are missing; no much larger clone stands one base away. Relative to germline, V is 2 bases shorter and J is 1 base shorter, with 6 bases between their ends. CDR1 and CDR2 were assigned from the germline V gene as MNHNS and SASEGT. The CDR3, from cysteine to phenylalanine, totals 14 residues. The sequence is cut down to CDR3 DNA, 42 bases in frame from base 1. The time point label for this specimen denotes: baseline before first vaccination. Vaccinee samples were obtained from the UK trials COV001 and COV002, which included a single-blind randomized controlled phase 2/3 trial of AZD1222 (ChAdOx1 nCoV-19) in healthy adults. For TCRbeta chain sequencing, PBMC samples were collected from trial participants at day 0 and at day 28 after the second dose. The data stem from a study of T cell responses to AZD1222 COVID-19 vaccine (dated by TCRdb to the early 2020s). Describing the broader study: AZD1222 recipients given second doses at about 4 weeks or at about 12 weeks were pooled, since spike-specific TCR depth and breadth were not found to differ between the two schedules. TCR sequencing covered 230 to 250 trial participants: 207 given two doses of AZD1222 and 26 given two doses of MenACWY control vaccine. Trial participants were enrolled by age into 18-55, 56-69 and 70-plus year subgroups, with about 150, 28 and 57 TCR-sequenced participants respectively. Findings and caveats that apply to the study as a whole: Nearly half of unique spike-specific TCRs reportedly recognized epitopes outside regions mutated in the B.1.351 and B.1.1.7 variants. The 56-69-year group was small, and its depth increase did not reach significance, likely because of low power. After two AZD1222 doses, both the breadth and the depth of spike-specific TCRs were significantly higher than at day 0 and than in MenACWY recipients. Vaccine-associated CD4 TCRs spanned the whole spike protein, with dominant responses in regions 160-218 and 743-854. Participants were mostly white British, with more females than males. The authors suggested clonal diversity may have been underestimated. Conclusions about previously exposed vaccinees are limited, since just a handful of AZD1222 recipients were seropositive for SARS-CoV-2 at baseline. No day 14 peak-response samples were available, so repertoires were characterized only after the peak T cell response.

The CDR3 regions of human TCRbeta chains were analyzed by immunosequencing. The paper's processing steps were these. TCRs in the repertoires were compared against a reference library of SARS-CoV-2-specific TCRs that had been generated with the MIRA antigen-specificity platform. Breadth was defined as the fraction of unique TCRs that were SARS-CoV-2-associated, and depth was defined as the fraction of total T cells that were SARS-CoV-2-associated. Using the MIRA data, each spike-specific TCR was mapped to the spike region that the TCR reacts to and placed in a CD4 or CD8 class. Log10-transformed breadth and depth values were compared by one-way ANOVA with Sidak's multiple comparisons tests. Not all clones reach the TCRdb copy of this immuneACCESS table, which keeps in-frame sequences only. Checked studies attribute under half of the gap to unresolved V genes and leave the rest unexplained. The DNA was the basis for D and trimming; V, J and clone size are from that table. Recorded for this sample are 100,000 or so clones; more than 90% of them occurred a single time. The leading ten clones occupy roughly 1.3% of the sample.

The sequence came from an adult in good health. Sequenced material: peripheral blood, taken on day 0 of AZD1222 vaccination. This chain is built from TRBV6-1 and TRBJ2-1; the D element might be TRBD1 or TRBD2, as each aligns at 5 bases. The CDR3 reads CASSEWGSYNEQFF. The nucleotide sequence reads TGTGCCAGCAGTGAATGGGGGTCCTACAATGAGCAGTTCTTC.